This passage covers 30 T cell receptor beta chains from one sample sequenced in a study of cytomegalovirus exposure and HLA in healthy donors. PCR involved 60 Vbeta and 13 Jbeta primers. Measured with immunoSEQ multiplex PCR; TCRdb has only the in-frame clones, and not every one. The data hold 140,000 or so clones, with less than 10% observed a single time. Input material: PBMCs. The receptors come from a male donor in good health and CMV-seronegative.

This clone has only a few counts. V gene TRBV5-8 combines with J gene TRBJ2-7; 12 nucleotides agree with TRBD2. J lost 6 bases, V lost 4 bases, and 5 bases had no gene match. The V gene's germline CDR1 is SGHTS and CDR2 YDEGEE. This CDR3 comprises 14 residues. Here the CDR3 reads CASSPSGRAFEQYF. CDR3 nucleotide sequence: TGTGCCAGCAGCCCTAGCGGGAGGGCTTTCGAGCAGTACTTC.

This clone was detected only a few times. This chain uses TRBV4-3 with TRBJ2-2, with D tentatively TRBD1 (6 bases). The CDR3 totals 15 residues. Germline V gene lookup returns CDR1 LGHNA and CDR2 YSLEER. Trimming stripped 0 bases from V and 3 bases from J, with 8 bases between. The chain's CDR3 is CASSQEHRDTGELFF. As DNA, the CDR3 is TGCGCCAGCAGCCAAGAGCACAGGGACACCGGGGAGCTGTTTTTT.

This clone was seen more than once but under ten times. J is TRBJ2-1 and V is TRBV7-2; 13 bases match TRBD2. The CDR3 runs to 16 residues. Germline CDR1 and CDR2: SGHTA and FQGNSA. With V trimmed by 2 bases and J by 8 bases, 6 bases remained unmatched. The CDR3 here is CASSLRTSGSIHEQFF. The CDR3 DNA reads as TGTGCCAGCAGCTTACGGACTAGCGGGAGTATCCATGAGCAGTTCTTC.

The chain couples TRBV4-1 to TRBJ1-6, with no clear D. The V end was cut by 0 bases, the J end by 4 bases, with 10 bases between. The CDR3 runs to 16 residues. The V gene's germline CDR1 is MGHRA and CDR2 YSYEKL. This chain's CDR3 is CASSQEEGLYNSPLHF. DNA of the CDR3: TGCGCCAGCAGCCAAGAGGAGGGATTATATAATTCACCCCTCCACTTT.

This CDR3 is CASSSQFWEQYF. The CDR3 DNA sequence: TGTGCCAGCAGCTCACAATTCTGGGAGCAGTACTTC. This chain uses TRBV7-7 with TRBJ2-7; D gene unclear. The germline V gene encodes CDR1 SSHAT and CDR2 FNYEAQ (reference sequence). V was pared by 4 bases and J by 7 bases, with 11 bases between. CDR3 size: 12 residues.

There are a few counts of this clone. The rearrangement joins TRBV11-3 to TRBJ2-1; 10 bases match TRBD2. The CDR3 length is 16 residues. The V gene's germline CDR1 is SGHNT and CDR2 YENEEA. Trimming removed 4 bases from V and 2 bases from J; junction bases left unmatched: 5. The CDR3 reads CASSYRTSGAYNEQFF. The CDR3 DNA reads as TGTGCCAGCAGCTATCGGACTAGCGGAGCCTACAATGAGCAGTTCTTC.

This clone was seen more than once but under ten times. The CDR3 reads CASSLGSGTGAGNTIYF. As DNA, the CDR3 is TGCGCCAGCAGCTTGGGTAGTGGGACAGGAGCCGGAAACACCATATATTTT. The chain couples TRBV5-1 to TRBJ1-3; 8 nucleotides match TRBD1. Trimming took 0 bases from V and 4 from J; bases not matched to a gene: 9. The CDR3 sequence is 17 residues long. The V gene's germline CDR1 is SGHRS and CDR2 YFSETQ. The complete variable domain, with remaining parts taken from reference TRBV5-1 and TRBJ1-3, reads KAGVTQTPRYLIKTRGQQVTLSCSPISGHRSVSWYQQTPGQGLQFLFEYFSETQRNKGNFPGRFSGRQFSNSRSEMNVSTLELGDSALYLCASSLGSGTGAGNTIYFGEGSWLTVV.

In its sample, this clone was seen a few times. The rearrangement uses TRBV11-3 and TRBJ2-2; D is unclear. CDR3 length: 12 amino acids. Trimming took off 3 bases at V and 4 bases at J, with 3 bases between the two ends. Germline V lookup: CDR1 SGHNT, CDR2 YENEEA. This CDR3 is CASSFRTGELFF. CDR3 DNA sequence: TGTGCCAGCAGCTTTCGCACCGGGGAGCTGTTTTTT.

The J gene is TRBJ2-5, the V gene TRBV5-1, with 9 bases aligning to TRBD1. Germline loops: CDR1 SGHRS, CDR2 YFSETQ. V was clipped by 4 bases and J by 2 bases; unmatched bases: 27. The CDR3 sequence is 22 residues long. The chain's CDR3 is CASSPNGGLTGGVRPRQETQYF. DNA of the CDR3: TGCGCCAGCAGCCCGAATGGGGGACTTACAGGGGGCGTAAGGCCGAGACAAGAGACCCAGTACTTC.

This clone came up a few times. The chain is built from TRBV5-6 and TRBJ2-5; possible D gene TRBD1, 6 bases. CDR3 length: 14 amino acids. Germline CDR1 reads SGHDT; CDR2 reads YYEEEE. Trimming removed 1 base at V and 5 bases at J, with 12 bases between. CDR3 DNA: TGTGCCAGCAGCTTGTCCGACAGGATGGAGACCCAGTACTTC. Amino acids: CASSLSDRMETQYF.

This clone was detected only a few times. In nucleotides, the CDR3 is TGTGCCAGCCAAGATCCGGGACAGATGAACACTGAAGCTTTCTTT. Translated, it gives CASQDPGQMNTEAFF. This rearrangement joins TRBV6-1 to TRBJ1-1, with 7 positions matching TRBD1. Germline trimming cut 8 bases from V and 0 bases from J; bases unmatched to any gene: 9. This CDR3 is built from 15 residues. Germline CDR1 is MNHNS and CDR2 is SASEGT.

The chain has TRBV10-3 and TRBJ1-2; a weak D match, TRBD1 (5 bases). Deletions cut 4 bases from V and 5 bases from J, with 11 bases between. The CDR3 contains 13 residues. Germline V CDR1 and CDR2: ENHRY, SYGVKD. CDR3 bases: TGTGCCATCAGTGCCCCAGGGCAATATGGCTACACCTTC. Translated: CAISAPGQYGYTF.

This clone was detected a few times. The CDR3 reads CASSSGTVISYEQYF. In nucleotides, the CDR3 is TGTGCCAGCAGCTCCGGGACAGTGATATCCTACGAGCAGTACTTC. The chain carries TRBV5-4 and TRBJ2-7, with 7 bases that match TRBD1. V shed 3 bases, J shed 1 base, and the junction held 7 bases outside the gene matches. CDR3 length: 15 residues. CDR1 and CDR2 (germline): SGHNT, YYREEE (reference sequence). Full variable domain (remainder filled in from reference TRBV5-4 and TRBJ2-7): ETGVTQSPTHLIKTRGQQVTLRCSSQSGHNTVSWYQQALGQGPQFIFQYYREEENGRGNFPPRFSGLQFPNYSSELNVNALELDDSALYLCASSSGTVISYEQYFGPGTRLTVT.

This clone turned up a few times. The chain employs TRBV4-3 and TRBJ1-1, with 7 bases lining up with TRBD1. Per the germline V gene, CDR1 is LGHNA and CDR2 is YSLEER. The CDR3 consists of 15 residues. Trimming cost V 0 bases and J 4 bases; bases outside gene matches: 5. The CDR3 DNA sequence: TGCGCCAGCAGCCAAGACCCCTACAGGGGCACTGAAGCTTTCTTT. Amino acid sequence: CASSQDPYRGTEAFF.

Details on this clone: The same CDR3 also results from other DNA sequences found in this sample. The genes are TRBV19 and TRBJ2-7; 12 bases line up with TRBD2. Germline trimming cut 5 bases from V and 3 bases from J; bases unmatched to any gene: 2. The CDR3 is 14 amino acids. Per the germline V gene, CDR1 is LNHDA and CDR2 is SQIVND (reference sequence). The CDR3, as DNA: TGTGCCAGTAGTTTGACTAGCGGGAGCTACGAGCAGTACTTC. This translates into CASSLTSGSYEQYF. Filled out from reference TRBV19 and TRBJ2-7, the complete variable domain reads DGGITQSPKYLFRKEGQNVTLSCEQNLNHDAMYWYRQDPGQGLRLIYYSQIVNDFQKGDIAEGYSVSREKKESFPLTVTSAQKNPTAFYLCASSLTSGSYEQYFGPGTRLTVT.

This clone was detected a few times. The chain employs TRBV28 and TRBJ2-5; D remains unclear. CDR1 is MDHEN, CDR2 SYDVKM, per germline. Trimming removed 6 bases from V and 4 bases from J, with 9 bases in between. The length of the CDR3 is 12 residues. In nucleotides, the CDR3 is TGTGCCAGCAGGGAGTTGTCAGAGACCCAGTACTTC. Protein product: CASRELSETQYF.

This clone was detected a few times. The gene calls are TRBV27 and TRBJ1-1; possibly TRBD1 for D (6 bases). The germline CDR1 and CDR2 sequences are MNHEY and SMNVEV (reference sequence). Trimming stripped 7 bases from V and 3 bases from J, with 18 bases between. The CDR3 consists of 15 residues. The DNA for the CDR3 is TGTGCCAGCACCTATTCAGCGGGGGCGGACACTGAAGCTTTCTTT. Translating it yields CASTYSAGADTEAFF.

The table lists this clone with a few counts. Written as DNA, the CDR3 is TGTGCCAGCAGCTTGGAGGTGAGGATTGGCGAAAAACTGTTTTTT. It specifies CASSLEVRIGEKLFF. This chain joins TRBV7-9 and TRBJ1-4, with D uncertain. The CDR3 loop spans 15 amino acids. V was clipped by 3 bases and J by 8 bases, with 16 bases between them. Germline V gene lookup returns CDR1 SEHNR and CDR2 FQNEAQ (reference sequence). The full variable domain, rest sourced from reference TRBV7-9 and TRBJ1-4, is DTGVSQNPRHKITKRGQNVTFRCDPISEHNRLYWYRQTLGQGPEFLTYFQNEAQLEKSRLLSDRFSAERPKGSFSTLEIQRTEQGDSAMYLCASSLEVRIGEKLFFGSGTQLSVL.

This clone was counted only a few times. The chain links TRBV28 to TRBJ1-2; a possible D gene is TRBD1 (5 bases). The length of the CDR3 is 13 residues. Deletions cut 8 bases from V and 2 bases from J, with 12 bases between. The germline gives CDR1 MDHEN, CDR2 SYDVKM. For the CDR3, the DNA is TGTGCCAGCGACCGAAGACAGAACTATGGCTACACCTTC. Amino acid sequence: CASDRRQNYGYTF.

The rearrangement joins TRBV18 to TRBJ1-1, with D perhaps TRBD1 (6 bases). CDR1 and CDR2 from the germline V gene are KGHSH and LQKENI. The CDR3 totals 14 residues. V lost 8 bases to trimming and J lost 1 base, with 14 bases between them. The DNA of the CDR3 is TGTGCCAGCGCTAGACAGGAGACGAACACTGAAGCTTTCTTT. Protein sequence: CASARQETNTEAFF.

The genes are TRBV28 and TRBJ2-5; no clear D gene. V was pared by 6 bases and J by 4 bases, with 12 bases between. Germline assignment: CDR1 MDHEN and CDR2 SYDVKM. The CDR3 runs 13 residues. CDR3 residues: CASSPDTLETQYF. CDR3 nucleotides: TGTGCCAGCAGCCCCGACACATTAGAGACCCAGTACTTC.

The chain couples TRBV7-9 to TRBJ1-4, with a weak D call TRBD1 (6 bases). V lost 5 bases and J lost 4, with 11 bases in between. CDR3 length: 14 residues. Per germline, CDR1 SEHNR and CDR2 FQNEAQ (reference sequence). The CDR3 coding sequence is TGTGCCAGCAGCCGACGGACAGATAATGAAAAACTGTTTTTT. This gives the protein CASSRRTDNEKLFF.

This chain joins TRBV2 and TRBJ1-4; unclear D gene. Germline-derived CDR1 and CDR2 are SNHLY and FYNNEI. V gave up 5 bases and J gave up 8 bases, with 9 bases separating them. The CDR3 is made up of 12 amino acids. The CDR3 loop is CASSPTMEKLFF. As DNA, the CDR3 is TGTGCCAGCAGTCCTACGATGGAAAAACTGTTTTTT.

The chain carries TRBV4-3 and TRBJ2-5; 12 bases are a match to TRBD2. The length of the CDR3 is 17 residues. Germline-derived CDR1 and CDR2 are LGHNA and YSLEER. Trimming at V came to 0 bases and at J to 5 bases, leaving 7 bases not matched to a gene. The CDR3 bases are TGCGCCAGCAGCCAAGATCGGGGGGGGACTAGCGGGGAGACCCAGTACTTC. Translation: CASSQDRGGTSGETQYF.

This sequence joins TRBV28 and TRBJ1-5, with 10 bases that match TRBD1. The germline gives CDR1 MDHEN, CDR2 SYDVKM. V lost 8 bases, J lost 4 bases, and 2 bases stayed unmatched. This CDR3 is 13 amino acids long. In DNA form, the CDR3 reads TGTGCCAGCGGGGGACAGGGGAATCAGCCCCAGCATTTT. As protein: CASGGQGNQPQHF.

This clone turned up a few times. The chain links TRBV28 to TRBJ1-2, with a weak D call TRBD1 (5 bases). CDR1 and CDR2 (germline): MDHEN, SYDVKM. The CDR3 is made up of 11 amino acids. The V end was cut by 8 bases, the J end by 4 bases, with 8 bases between. The CDR3 nucleotides read TGTGCCAGCGGGGCGATCTATGGCTACACCTTC. It codes for CASGAIYGYTF.

The chain combines TRBV2 with TRBJ2-5, with 7 bases lining up with TRBD1. Trimming at V came to 5 bases and at J to 2 bases, leaving 2 bases not matched to a gene. This CDR3 region has 13 residues. CDR1 is SNHLY, CDR2 FYNNEI, per germline. The chain's CDR3 is CASSRGQQETQYF. The CDR3 coding sequence is TGTGCCAGCAGTCGGGGACAGCAAGAGACCCAGTACTTC.

This clone was seen a handful of times. V and J are TRBV9 and TRBJ2-7; a possible D gene is TRBD2 (5 bases). V lost 4 bases and J 3 bases, leaving 14 bases between the germline ends. Looked up from germline, CDR1 is SGDLS and CDR2 is YYNGEE. The CDR3 length is 14 residues. The CDR3 here is CASSPRTAFYEQYF. For the CDR3, the DNA is TGTGCCAGCAGCCCTCGGACTGCCTTCTACGAGCAGTACTTC.

This clone was detected only a few times. The V call is TRBV28, the J call TRBJ1-1, with D perhaps TRBD1 (5 bases). CDR1 is MDHEN and CDR2 is SYDVKM in the germline V gene. V lost 3 bases to trimming and J lost 10 bases, with 21 bases between them. CDR3 length equals 15 residues. The CDR3 bases are TGTGCCAGCAGTTTCGGGTCGGCAGGGCTCTCGAGAGCTTTCTTT. This codes for CASSFGSAGLSRAFF.

This sequence joins TRBV7-2 and TRBJ2-7; no reliable D call. This CDR3 has 14 amino acids. Germline V gene data show CDR1 as SGHTA and CDR2 as FQGNSA. With 5 bases removed from V and 3 bases from J, the gap between germline ends came to 14 bases. As DNA, the CDR3 is TGTGCCAGCAGCGTGGGCGTCTTAATCTACGAGCAGTACTTC. It translates to CASSVGVLIYEQYF.